This is a list of T cell receptor beta chains from one sample in a study of blood T cell repertoires in COVID-19. TCRdb's table, derived via immunoSEQ multiplex PCR, lists solely in-frame clones and lacks some. The sample consists of approximately 450,000 clones, more than 80% of them appearing once. Sequenced: PBMCs or T cells enriched from blood (not recorded which). Receptors were obtained from a man aged 25-45 years who had recovered from COVID-19. Both conserved end residues are trimmed from each CDR3. Clone size is shown for a subset of rows, as once, few, many or a class of expanded clone.

clone size,V gene,J gene,CDR3 protein
-,TRBV18,TRBJ2-3,ASSSGLAGAESTDTQY
many,TRBV5-1,TRBJ2-7,ASRPTLGGQY
-,TRBV10-3,TRBJ1-1,AISESTGRVNTEAF
-,TRBV7-8,TRBJ1-1,ASSLGQNTEAF
-,TRBV20-1,TRBJ2-1,SASLWASGSIYNEQF
-,TRBV11-3,TRBJ2-7,ASSQVGHEQY
-,TRBV27,TRBJ2-3,ASSFPSGRTDTQY
-,TRBV5-1,TRBJ1-6,ASRSDRAIESPLH
-,TRBV9,TRBJ2-2,ASSKRTGGVTGELF
once,TRBV10-3,TRBJ2-1,AISRTAENYNEQF
once,TRBV3-1/TRBV3-2,TRBJ1-2,ASSQVGQGYT
once,TRBV10-3,TRBJ2-2,ATRTSGPKFAGELF
few,TRBV27,TRBJ1-3,ASSLQGHGSGNTIY
-,TRBV28,TRBJ2-4,ASSTYRGENIQY
-,TRBV28,TRBJ2-2,ASSGTPGGLTNTGELF
-,TRBV30,TRBJ1-2,AWSNESPWGGYT